This T cell receptor (beta chain) was obtained from a study of cytomegalovirus exposure and HLA in healthy donors (dated by TCRdb to about 2017). Broadly, across the study: An earlier analysis of a few hundred of the donors reported over 250 Gb of sequence data and around 100 million unique TCR beta sequences obtained from around 170 million T cells. The study combined high-throughput TCR immunosequencing, statistical association of individual TCRs with disease status, and machine learning to predict cytomegalovirus infection status. Using immunosequencing, the study profiled T cell repertoires from 500 to 800 subjects and related those repertoires to cytomegalovirus serostatus. An early release covering more than 500 HLA-typed donors comprised approximately 290 gigabases of sequencing data and roughly 85 million unique TCR sequences. The study aimed to test whether cataloging public T cell receptors could reveal signatures of past pathogen exposure. To study patterns of TCR occurrence, a later analysis re-analyzed previously published TCR beta repertoires from 700 or so donors and added high-resolution HLA genotyping. The number of donors typed differed by locus, with roughly 629-640 for A, B, C, DRB1 and DQB1, 522 for DQA1, under 610 for DPA1, and some 440 for DPB1. Alongside the repertoire data, information on donor age, sex, ethnicity and CMV serostatus was compiled. In an earlier analysis of roughly 540 of the donors, high-throughput TCR beta sequencing was used to judge whether each TCR beta V gene segment behaved as functional or pseudogenic. Class I and class II HLA loci were covered by the typing at four-digit resolution. Several DR-DQ haplotypes were handled as single units for association and clustering, since linkage in the cohort was strong. Among roughly 400 genotyped donors of the cohort, an average of around 240,000 unique TCR beta nucleotide sequences were sequenced per donor, roughly 18% of them non-productive. Of the roughly 400 genotyped donors, roughly 76% were placed in the genetic ancestry cluster associated with self-reported Caucasian donors. Along with the approximately 700-subject first cohort, a separate validation cohort of over a hundred different subjects was used. The later analysis used no new phenotypic data to find candidate immune exposures, relying instead on TCR beta sequences and their occurrence across donors. A later genetic analysis took genome-wide SNP genotypes for about three fifths of the roughly 670 donors and used that subset as a discovery cohort. All discovery cohort repertoires had been generated using a single sequencing platform. The investigation overall reported the following: Because HLA typing was missing for some donors at each locus, association tests included only the typed subset. Some IMGT-functional V segments, including TRBV6-2 and TRBV6-3, could not be distinguished by the 87-base-pair reads and were therefore excluded. Sequencing depth was assumed to be roughly uniform across donors in the presence/absence analyses, though that assumption may not hold. When HLA alleles, especially DR and DQ, strongly co-occurred, TCR associations were difficult to assign to individual alleles. The authors suggested that the approach could potentially be extended to other disease states and immunological phenotypes. A cluster of highly shared sequence variants was judged likely to be a technical artifact of the sequencing pipeline. In a later analysis, the rate of TCR association differed among HLA loci, with DRB1 alleles having the most associated TCRs and HLA-C alleles having the fewest. A later analysis found that HLA-associated TCR beta chains were more clonally expanded and had lower generation probabilities than equally common non-associated chains. The only immune exposure information available for the cohort was CMV serostatus. The earlier analysis of some 540 of the donors excluded roughly 17 rarely observed V segments, including chromosome 9 orphons, because counts were too low. A further reported finding was that TCR beta sequences accurately predicted the HLA-A and HLA-B alleles for most subjects in the first cohort. In an earlier analysis of fewer than 700 of the donors, most TCR beta V segments appeared in productive rearrangements about 87% or about 30% of the time, broadly matching IMGT annotations. Only TCR beta chains were sequenced in this cohort, and the absence of alpha or paired-chain data limited detectable features. A later analysis reported that several top co-occurrence clusters appeared linked to parvovirus B19, influenza, CMV and Epstein-Barr virus. A total of 150 or so TCR beta chains were listed by the study as associated with cytomegalovirus. V-gene and J-gene trimming of TCR beta chains was associated with a missense DCLRE1C variant in a later genetic analysis, and the association was replicated in an independent cohort. A few of the identified cytomegalovirus-associated TCR beta chains were confirmed in vitro to be specific for cytomegalovirus antigens. In a later analysis, most CMV-associated TCR beta chains were found to appear HLA-restricted, with HLA associations seemingly driven largely by CMV exposure. A later analysis associated 15,000 to 20,000 TCR beta sequences with specific HLA alleles at a false discovery rate of 0.05. A later genetic analysis reported fewer N-insertions in productive TCRs among donors in an Asian-associated ancestry cluster than the roughly 670-donor mean. Linkage disequilibrium might explain the correlated functional status among segregating V segments, but an unknown experimental factor could not be ruled out. Cytomegalovirus status was reported to be diagnosed by the classifier with high specificity and sensitivity in both the original and validation cohorts. Most TCR sequences were seen in very few donors, while some public TCRs were found in many individuals.

Trimming at the junction amounts to 1 base on V and 5 bases on J, and the germline ends lie 9 bases apart. As encoded in the germline V gene, CDR1 is KGHSH while CDR2 is LQKENI. The CDR3 has 14 amino acids, counting the end cysteine and phenylalanine. Of all the DNA, just the CDR3 is kept, 42 bases in frame from base 1. The cohort comprised approximately 700 healthy bone marrow donors. All cohort members were sampled while nominally healthy, although unrecorded immune exposures were likely present. The donor was CMV seronegative and was included in the group of several hundred seronegative cohort members. A peripheral blood sample was provided by each donor, and peripheral blood mononuclear cells were used for TCR beta sequencing. The Qiagen DNeasy Blood Extraction Kit was used to extract genomic DNA from the blood cell samples. The receptor library was made with the immunoSEQ multiplex PCR assay. For the multiplex PCR, a mixture combining 60 forward primers for TCR Vbeta segments and 13 reverse primers for TCR Jbeta segments was used. Amplification of the CDR3 region of rearranged TCR beta genes was performed with a multiplex PCR assay on genomic DNA. The amplified TCR beta libraries were sequenced on the Illumina HiSeq System as 87-base-pair reads. Concerning the study's data processing: A later analysis counted tens of millions of unique TCR beta chains across the 666 repertoires, and around 9.9 million of these chains were shared by at least two donors. Raw reads were error-corrected and collapsed into unique sequences by a nearest-neighbor algorithm in which closely related sequences were merged to remove PCR and sequencing errors. To assign V, D and J gene segments, CDR3 sequences were aligned to IMGT reference sequences. For a sequence to be retained, a match of at least six nucleotides was required to both a V gene segment and a J gene segment. A rearrangement was called productive if the CDR3 had no stop codons and remained in frame with V and J, and every other rearrangement was called non-productive. Following IMGT convention, CDR3 was defined as the stretch from the second conserved V-encoded cysteine up to the conserved J-encoded phenylalanine. The earlier analysis of 500 to 650 of the donors excluded any sequence lacking an unambiguous match to a single V gene segment. An earlier analysis of a few hundred of the donors called V segments functional above 56.7% productive rearrangements and segregating when the between-donor standard deviation exceeded 5%. A statistical classification framework was built for diagnosing cytomegalovirus status from the catalog of TCR beta chain sequences. V and J gene assignment, in a later analysis, came from comparing TCR nucleotide sequences with IMGT/GENE-DB human TR gene sequences. Using the TCRdist pipeline, a later analysis assigned CDR3 sequences along with most-parsimonious VDJ recombination scenarios. In a later analysis, each TCR beta chain was defined by its CDR3 amino acid sequence together with its V-gene family, and reads lacking a unique V-gene family were excluded. A later analysis removed several hundred highly shared, low-generation-probability nucleotide sequences to deal with suspected cross-contamination and a sequencing artifact. A later analysis calculated a clonal expansion index for each public chain from normalized within-repertoire ranks of inferred template counts. A later analysis computed generation probabilities with a VDJ recombination model fitted to out-of-frame rearrangements, and checked the results against IGoR. Hypergeometric tests were used in a later analysis to score TCR-TCR, TCR-HLA and TCR-CMV co-occurrence, with a repertoire-size bias correction applied to the TCR pairs. To estimate false discovery rates, a later analysis permuted the HLA or CMV assignments 20 times. In a later analysis, co-occurring TCRs were grouped with DBSCAN, and TCRdist sequence similarity was added when clustering was performed within HLA-allele-positive subsets. Repertoires with fewer than 30,000 or more than 120,000 public chains, plus five repertoires with anomalous nucleotide sharing, were excluded from co-occurrence clustering. The source is immuneACCESS, and TCRdb retained only in-frame sequences with V and J called. Part of the clones is not carried over; for the studies checked, unresolved V genes explain less than half of this, and the remainder is unexplained. The V and J calls and the clone size are those of that table, but D and trimming were determined from the DNA. The sample table lists some 90,000 clones, over 60% of them with a count of one. The ten largest clonotypes hold roughly 5.5% of the sample.

A word on this clone: Its antigen has not been determined. Base qualities are not recorded, but no much larger clone differs from it by a single base.

The chain employs TRBV18 and TRBJ2-1; the D region possibly corresponds to TRBD2 (5 bases align). Sequencing used PBMCs. This sequence was found in a female donor in good health and CMV-seronegative. Here the CDR3 is given as CASSPREPDNEQFF. The DNA is as follows: TGTGCCAGCTCACCACGGGAGCCGGACAATGAGCAGTTCTTC. Reference TRBV18 and TRBJ2-1 genes cover what lies past the CDR3, so the full variable domain is NAGVMQNPRHLVRRRGQEARLRCSPMKGHSHVYWYRQLPEEGLKFMVYLQKENIIDESGMPKERFSAEFPKEGPSILRIQQVVRGDSAAYFCASSPREPDNEQFFGPGTRLTVL.